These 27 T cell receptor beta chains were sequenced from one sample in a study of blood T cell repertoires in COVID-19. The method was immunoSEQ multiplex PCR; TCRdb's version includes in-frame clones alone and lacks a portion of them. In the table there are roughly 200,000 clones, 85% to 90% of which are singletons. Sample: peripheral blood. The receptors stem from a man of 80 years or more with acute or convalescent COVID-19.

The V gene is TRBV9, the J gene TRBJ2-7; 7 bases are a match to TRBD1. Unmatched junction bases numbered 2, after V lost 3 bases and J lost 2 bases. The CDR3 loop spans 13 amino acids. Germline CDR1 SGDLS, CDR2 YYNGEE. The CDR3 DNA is TGTGCCAGCAGCGCCCAGGGGGCCTACGAGCAGTACTTC. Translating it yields CASSAQGAYEQYF. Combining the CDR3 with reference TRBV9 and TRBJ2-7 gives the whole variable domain DSGVTQTPKHLITATGQRVTLRCSPRSGDLSVYWYQQSLDQGLQFLIQYYNGEERAKGNILERFSAQQFPDLHSELNLSSLELGDSALYFCASSAQGAYEQYFGPGTRLTVT.

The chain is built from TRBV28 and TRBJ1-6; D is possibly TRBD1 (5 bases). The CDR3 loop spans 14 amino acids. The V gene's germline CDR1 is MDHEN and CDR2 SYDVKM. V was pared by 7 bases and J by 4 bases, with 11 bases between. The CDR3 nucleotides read TGTGCCAGCAACCCGCAGGGTTATAATTCACCCCTCCACTTT. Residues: CASNPQGYNSPLHF.

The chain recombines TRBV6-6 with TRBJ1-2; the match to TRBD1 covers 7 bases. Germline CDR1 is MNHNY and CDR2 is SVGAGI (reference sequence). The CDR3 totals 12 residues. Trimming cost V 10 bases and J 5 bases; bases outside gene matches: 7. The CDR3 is CATRTGSYGYTF. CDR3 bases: TGTGCCACGCGGACAGGCTCTTATGGCTACACCTTC.

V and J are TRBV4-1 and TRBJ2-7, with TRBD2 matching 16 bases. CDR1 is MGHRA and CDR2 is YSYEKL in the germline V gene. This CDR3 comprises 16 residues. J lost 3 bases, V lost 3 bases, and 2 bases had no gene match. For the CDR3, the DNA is TGCGCCAGCAGCCACGGGACTAGCGGGAGGGTCTACGAGCAGTACTTC. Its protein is CASSHGTSGRVYEQYF.

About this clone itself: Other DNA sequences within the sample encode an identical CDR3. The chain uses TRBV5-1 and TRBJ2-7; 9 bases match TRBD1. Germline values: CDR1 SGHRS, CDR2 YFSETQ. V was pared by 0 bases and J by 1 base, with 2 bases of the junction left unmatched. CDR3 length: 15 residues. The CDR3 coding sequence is TGCGCCAGCAGCTTGGTAGGGACAGGGTCCTACGAGCAGTACTTC. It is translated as CASSLVGTGSYEQYF.

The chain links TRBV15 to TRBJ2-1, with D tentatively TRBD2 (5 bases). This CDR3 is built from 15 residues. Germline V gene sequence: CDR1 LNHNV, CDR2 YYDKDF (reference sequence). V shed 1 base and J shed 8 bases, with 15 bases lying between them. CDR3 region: CATSRGSGGSDEQFF. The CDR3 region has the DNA TGTGCCACCAGCAGAGGATCAGGAGGTTCGGATGAGCAGTTCTTC.

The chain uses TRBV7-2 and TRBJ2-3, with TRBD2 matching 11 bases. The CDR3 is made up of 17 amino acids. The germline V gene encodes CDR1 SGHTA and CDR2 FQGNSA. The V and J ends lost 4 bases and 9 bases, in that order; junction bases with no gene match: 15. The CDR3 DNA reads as TGTGCCAGCAGCTCCGGAACTAGCGGGAGCCCTACGGGGACGCAGTATTTT. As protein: CASSSGTSGSPTGTQYF.

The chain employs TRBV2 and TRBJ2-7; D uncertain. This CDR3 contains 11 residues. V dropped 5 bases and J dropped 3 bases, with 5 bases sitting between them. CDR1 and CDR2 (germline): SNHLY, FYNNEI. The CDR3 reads CASSIGYEQYF. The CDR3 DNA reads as TGTGCCAGCAGTATCGGCTACGAGCAGTACTTC.

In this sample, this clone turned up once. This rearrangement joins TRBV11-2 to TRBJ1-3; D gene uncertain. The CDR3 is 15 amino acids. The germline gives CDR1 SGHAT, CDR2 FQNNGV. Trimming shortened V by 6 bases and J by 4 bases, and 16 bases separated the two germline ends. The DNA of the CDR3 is TGTGCCAGCAGTCTCGATGGCGGGTACGGAAACACCATATATTTT. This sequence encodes CASSLDGGYGNTIYF. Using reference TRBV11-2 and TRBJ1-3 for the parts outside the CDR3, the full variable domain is EAGVAQSPRYKIIEKRQSVAFWCNPISGHATLYWYQQILGQGPKLLIQFQNNGVVDDSQLPKDRFSAERLKGVDSTLKIQPAKLEDSAVYLCASSLDGGYGNTIYFGEGSWLTVV.

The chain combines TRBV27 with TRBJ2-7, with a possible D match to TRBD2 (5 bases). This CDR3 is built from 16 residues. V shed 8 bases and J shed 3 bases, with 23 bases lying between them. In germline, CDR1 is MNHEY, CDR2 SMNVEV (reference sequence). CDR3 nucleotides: TGTGCCAGCCAGCACCAGAAGGCGGCAGACTACTACGAGCAGTACTTC. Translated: CASQHQKAADYYEQYF.

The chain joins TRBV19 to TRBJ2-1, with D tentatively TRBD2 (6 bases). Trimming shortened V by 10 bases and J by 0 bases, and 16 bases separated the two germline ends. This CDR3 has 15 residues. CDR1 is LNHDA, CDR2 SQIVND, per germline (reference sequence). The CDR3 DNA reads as TGTGCCACTCCCCTGGCGGGGAGCTCCTACAATGAGCAGTTCTTC. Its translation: CATPLAGSSYNEQFF.

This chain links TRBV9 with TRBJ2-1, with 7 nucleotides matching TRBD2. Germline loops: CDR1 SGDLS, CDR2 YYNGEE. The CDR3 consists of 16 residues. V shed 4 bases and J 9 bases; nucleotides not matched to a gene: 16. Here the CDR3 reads CASSLGSRGSTAEQFF. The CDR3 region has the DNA TGTGCCAGCAGCCTAGGGAGCCGCGGGAGTACTGCTGAGCAGTTCTTC.

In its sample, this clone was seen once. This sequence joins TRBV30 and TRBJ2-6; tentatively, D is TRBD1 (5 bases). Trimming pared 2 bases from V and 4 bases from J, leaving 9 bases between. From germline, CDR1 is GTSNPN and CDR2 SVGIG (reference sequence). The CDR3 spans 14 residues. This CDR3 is CAWSKGLGANVLTF. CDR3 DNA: TGTGCCTGGAGTAAGGGGCTCGGGGCCAACGTCCTGACTTTC.

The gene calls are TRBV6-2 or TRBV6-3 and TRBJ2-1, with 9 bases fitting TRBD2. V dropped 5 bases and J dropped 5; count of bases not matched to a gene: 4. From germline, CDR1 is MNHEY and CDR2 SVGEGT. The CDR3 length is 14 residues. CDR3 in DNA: TGTGCCAGCAGTCAGACTAGCGGACACAATGAGCAGTTCTTC. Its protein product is CASSQTSGHNEQFF.

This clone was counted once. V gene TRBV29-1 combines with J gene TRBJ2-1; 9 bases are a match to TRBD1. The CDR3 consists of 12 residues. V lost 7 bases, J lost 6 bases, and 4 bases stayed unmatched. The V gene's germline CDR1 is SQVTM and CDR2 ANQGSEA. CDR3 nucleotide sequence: TGCAGCGGGGACAGGGTCGGCAATGAGCAGTTCTTC. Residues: CSGDRVGNEQFF.

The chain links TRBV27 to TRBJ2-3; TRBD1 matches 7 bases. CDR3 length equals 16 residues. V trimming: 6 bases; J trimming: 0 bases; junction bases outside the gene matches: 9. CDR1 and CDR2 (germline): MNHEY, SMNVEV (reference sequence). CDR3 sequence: CASRLAGTVSTDTQYF. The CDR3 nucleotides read TGTGCCAGCAGACTCGCCGGGACAGTTAGCACAGATACGCAGTATTTT.

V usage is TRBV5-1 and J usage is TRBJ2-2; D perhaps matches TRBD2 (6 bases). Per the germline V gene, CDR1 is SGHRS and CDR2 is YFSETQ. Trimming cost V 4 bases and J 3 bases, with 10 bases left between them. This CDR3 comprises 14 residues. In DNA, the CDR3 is TGCGCCAGCAGCGCGGGACCGCACACCGGGGAGCTGTTTTTT. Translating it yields CASSAGPHTGELFF. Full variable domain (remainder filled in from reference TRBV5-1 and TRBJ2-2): KAGVTQTPRYLIKTRGQQVTLSCSPISGHRSVSWYQQTPGQGLQFLFEYFSETQRNKGNFPGRFSGRQFSNSRSEMNVSTLELGDSALYLCASSAGPHTGELFFGEGSRLTVL.

The CDR3 here is CAISGQRGTEAFF. The CDR3 bases are TGTGCCATCAGTGGTCAGAGGGGGACTGAAGCTTTCTTT. The chain links TRBV10-3 to TRBJ1-1, with D possibly matching TRBD1 (6 bases). This CDR3 spans 13 amino acids. V was clipped by 4 bases and J by 5 bases, with 11 bases between them. Germline CDR1 and CDR2: ENHRY and SYGVKD.

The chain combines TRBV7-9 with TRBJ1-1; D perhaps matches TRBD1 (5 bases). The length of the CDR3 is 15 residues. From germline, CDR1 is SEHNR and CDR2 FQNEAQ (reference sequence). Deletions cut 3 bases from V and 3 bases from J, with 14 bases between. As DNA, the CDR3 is TGTGCCAGCAGCTTTTATAGGGGTGTAGACACTGAAGCTTTCTTT. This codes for CASSFYRGVDTEAFF.

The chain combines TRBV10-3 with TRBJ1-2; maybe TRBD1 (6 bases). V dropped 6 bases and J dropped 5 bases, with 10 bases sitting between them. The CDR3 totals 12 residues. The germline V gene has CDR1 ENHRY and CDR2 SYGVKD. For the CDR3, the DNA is TGTGCCATCAGCGCAACAGGGTATGGCTACACCTTC. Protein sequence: CAISATGYGYTF.

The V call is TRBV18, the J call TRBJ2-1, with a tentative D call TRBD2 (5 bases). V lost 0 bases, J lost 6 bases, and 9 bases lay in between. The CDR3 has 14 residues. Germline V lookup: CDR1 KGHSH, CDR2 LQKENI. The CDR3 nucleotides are TGTGCCAGCTCACCACCGGCGGGTTCCAATGAGCAGTTCTTC. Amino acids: CASSPPAGSNEQFF.

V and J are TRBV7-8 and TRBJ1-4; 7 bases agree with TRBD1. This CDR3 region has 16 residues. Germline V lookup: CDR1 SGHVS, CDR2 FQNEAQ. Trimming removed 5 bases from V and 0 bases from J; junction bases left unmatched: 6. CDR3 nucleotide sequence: TGTGCCAGCAGCCTCACCGGGACAGCAACTAATGAAAAACTGTTTTTT. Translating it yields CASSLTGTATNEKLFF.

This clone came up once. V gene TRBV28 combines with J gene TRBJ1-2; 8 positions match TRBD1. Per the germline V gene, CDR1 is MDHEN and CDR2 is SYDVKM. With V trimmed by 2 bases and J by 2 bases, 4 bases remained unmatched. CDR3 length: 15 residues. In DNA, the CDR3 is TGTGCCAGCAGTTTAAGCCGGGACAGGAACTATGGCTACACCTTC. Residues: CASSLSRDRNYGYTF.

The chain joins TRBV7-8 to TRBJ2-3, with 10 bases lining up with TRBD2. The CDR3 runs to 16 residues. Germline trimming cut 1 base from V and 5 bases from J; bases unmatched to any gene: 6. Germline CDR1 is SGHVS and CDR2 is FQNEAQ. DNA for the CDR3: TGTGCCAGCAGCTTAGGTCCAGCGGGAGGGGAAGATACGCAGTATTTT. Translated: CASSLGPAGGEDTQYF.

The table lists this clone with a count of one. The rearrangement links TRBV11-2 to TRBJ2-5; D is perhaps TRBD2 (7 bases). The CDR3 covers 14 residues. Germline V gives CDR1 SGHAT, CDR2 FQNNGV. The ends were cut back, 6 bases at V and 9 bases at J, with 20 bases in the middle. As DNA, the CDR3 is TGTGCCAGCAGTACCGCCATCGGGGGGCCGGCCCAGTACTTC. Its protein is CASSTAIGGPAQYF. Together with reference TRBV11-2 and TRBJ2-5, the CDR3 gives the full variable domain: EAGVAQSPRYKIIEKRQSVAFWCNPISGHATLYWYQQILGQGPKLLIQFQNNGVVDDSQLPKDRFSAERLKGVDSTLKIQPAKLEDSAVYLCASSTAIGGPAQYFGPGTRLLVL.

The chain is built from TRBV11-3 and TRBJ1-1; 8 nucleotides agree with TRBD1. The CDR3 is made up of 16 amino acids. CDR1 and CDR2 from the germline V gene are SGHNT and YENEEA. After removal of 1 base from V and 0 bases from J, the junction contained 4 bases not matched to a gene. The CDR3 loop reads CASSLGLGQVNTEAFF. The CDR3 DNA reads TGTGCCAGCAGCTTAGGTTTGGGACAGGTGAACACTGAAGCTTTCTTT.

As DNA, the CDR3 is TGTGCCAGCAGCTTAAGACTAGCGGGAGCCACAGATACGCAGTATTTT. It specifies CASSLRLAGATDTQYF. The chain combines TRBV7-2 with TRBJ2-3; 12 bases align to TRBD2. Per the germline V gene, CDR1 is SGHTA and CDR2 is FQGNSA. This CDR3 is 16 amino acids long. With 2 bases clipped from V and 2 bases from J, the junction kept 2 bases outside the gene matches.